The 5 T cell receptor beta chains reported below all come from one sample, sequenced in a study of OX40 agonist ivuxolimab in advanced cancers. TCRdb's table, derived via immunoSEQ multiplex PCR, lists solely in-frame clones and lacks some. The sample carries over 45,000 clones, about four fifths recorded once. The material sequenced was CD4+ or CD8+ T cells sorted from blood, taken in a trial of the OX40 agonist ivuxolimab. These receptors all stem from an adult with an advanced solid tumor such as melanoma, head and neck, liver or kidney cancer.

V is TRBV4-3 and J is TRBJ1-6; no firm D call. From germline, CDR1 is LGHNA and CDR2 YSLEER. The CDR3 loop spans 15 amino acids. Trimming took off 0 bases at V and 2 bases at J, with 5 bases between the two ends. The CDR3 here is CASSQDFAYNSPLHF. The CDR3, as DNA: TGCGCCAGCAGCCAAGATTTTGCCTATAATTCACCCCTCCACTTT.

V is TRBV6-4 and J is TRBJ1-5, with 12 bases matching TRBD1. The CDR3 consists of 20 residues. The J segment lost 0 bases and the V segment lost 5 bases, leaving 14 bases of the junction unmatched. In germline, CDR1 is MRHNA, CDR2 SNTAGT. The CDR3 spells CASSPPQGQGANGSNQPQHF. The CDR3 coding sequence is TGTGCCAGCAGTCCGCCACAGGGACAGGGGGCAAATGGTAGCAATCAGCCCCAGCATTTT.

V usage is TRBV4-2 and J usage is TRBJ2-5; D perhaps matches TRBD2 (5 bases). This CDR3 is built from 16 residues. Per the germline V gene, CDR1 is LGHNA and CDR2 is YNFKEQ. Trimming stripped 0 bases from V and 3 bases from J, with 14 bases between. CDR3 region: CASSQEFTGSEETQYF. In nucleotides, the CDR3 is TGTGCCAGCAGCCAAGAGTTTACGGGATCAGAAGAGACCCAGTACTTC.

The CDR3 bases are TGTGCCAGCTCACCTCTGGCCTCGAACACTGAAGCTTTCTTT. Its translation: CASSPLASNTEAFF. J is TRBJ1-1 and V is TRBV18; D is undetermined. Looked up from germline, CDR1 is KGHSH and CDR2 is LQKENI. CDR3 length equals 14 residues. V was clipped by 3 bases and J by 1 base, with 9 bases between them.

The chain combines TRBV29-1 with TRBJ2-3; D not resolved. CDR1 and CDR2 (germline): SQVTM, ANQGSEA. The CDR3 totals 15 residues. V dropped 6 bases and J dropped 0 bases, with 16 bases sitting between them. CDR3 nucleotide sequence: TGCAGCGTCCCTGTCGGTGGCCTTAGCACAGATACGCAGTATTTT. Amino acids: CSVPVGGLSTDTQYF.